Given below is one TCR beta chain in context. Other DNA sequences in this specimen translate into the identical CDR3. Germline lookup yields CDR1 MGHRA and CDR2 YSYEKL. The V gene lost 1 base and the J gene lost 5 bases, with 11 bases spanning the gap. The CDR3 loop spans 14 amino acids. Authors' data handling: Estimates of nucleated cell counts were drawn from the amplification of reference gene primers. Clones were sequenced by immunoSEQ multiplex PCR, and TCRdb holds only the in-frame ones, with some missing. V and J calls and clone size are as listed in that table; D and trimming were resolved from the DNA. The table lists just under 350,000 clones, around nine tenths of them singletons. The data stem from a study of blood T cell repertoires in COVID-19. Background on the study: There were acute and convalescent COVID-19 samples, and they came from the United States, Italy and Spain.

The sequencing sample was made of peripheral blood. The V call is TRBV4-1, the J call TRBJ2-5; tentatively, D is TRBD2 (5 bases). This TCR was sampled from a young woman who had recovered from COVID-19. DNA of the CDR3: TGCGCCAGCAGCCAAGGGCTAGCATCGGAGACCCAGTACTTC. It is translated as CASSQGLASETQYF.